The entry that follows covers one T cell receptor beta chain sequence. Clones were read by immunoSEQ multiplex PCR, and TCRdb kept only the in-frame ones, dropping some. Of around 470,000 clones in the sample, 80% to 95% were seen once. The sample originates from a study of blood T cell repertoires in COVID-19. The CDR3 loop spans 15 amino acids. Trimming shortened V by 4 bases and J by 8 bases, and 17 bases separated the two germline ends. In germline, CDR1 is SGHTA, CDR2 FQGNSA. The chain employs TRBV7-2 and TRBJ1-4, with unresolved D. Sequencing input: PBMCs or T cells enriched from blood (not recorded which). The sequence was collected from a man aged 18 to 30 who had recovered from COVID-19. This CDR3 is CASSSTLALGEKLFF. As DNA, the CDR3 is TGTGCCAGCAGCTCCACTCTAGCTCTGGGAGAAAAACTGTTTTTT.